The 31 T cell receptor beta chains listed next were all sequenced from one sample in a study of blood T cell repertoires in COVID-19. The assay was immunoSEQ multiplex PCR, and TCRdb's table has in-frame clones only and misses some. The table records about 130,000 clones, roughly 80% of them present only once. Sequenced input: peripheral blood. All receptors derive from an elderly woman with acute or convalescent COVID-19.

The chain recombines TRBV6-5 with TRBJ1-2, with TRBD1 identical over 7 bases. The trim removed 0 bases at V and 2 bases at J, leaving 6 bases unmatched. The CDR3 covers 16 residues. Germline lookup yields CDR1 MNHEY and CDR2 SVGAGI. CDR3 DNA: TGTGCCAGCAGTTACTCGGGGATACAGGGGAACTATGGCTACACCTTC. Encoded protein: CASSYSGIQGNYGYTF.

This chain links TRBV4-1 with TRBJ1-5; no clear D. V gave up 7 bases and J gave up 2 bases, with 15 bases separating them. This CDR3 spans 15 amino acids. CDR1 is MGHRA, CDR2 YSYEKL, per germline. The CDR3 coding sequence is TGCGCCAGCACCCTGGAAGGCGGGGGCAATCAGCCCCAGCATTTT. Protein product: CASTLEGGGNQPQHF.

This sequence joins TRBV7-8 and TRBJ1-6, with 7 bases that match TRBD1. The V and J ends lost 4 bases and 6 bases, in that order; junction bases with no gene match: 9. Germline-derived CDR1 and CDR2 are SGHVS and FQNEAQ. The CDR3 has 16 amino acids. DNA for the CDR3: TGTGCCAGCAGCTCTTCCCGGGACAGAACTAATTCACCCCTCCACTTT. Its translation is CASSSSRDRTNSPLHF.

This chain joins TRBV7-2 and TRBJ1-2, with a weak D call TRBD1 (6 bases). V lost 5 bases and J lost 7, with 17 bases in between. Germline V CDR1 and CDR2: SGHTA, FQGNSA. CDR3 size: 14 residues. In DNA, the CDR3 is TGTGCCAGCAGCACTGTAACGGCAGGGGTTGGCTACACCTTC. This sequence encodes CASSTVTAGVGYTF.

The rearrangement joins TRBV18 to TRBJ2-1; 9 bases agree with TRBD2. The length of the CDR3 is 18 residues. Germline loops: CDR1 KGHSH, CDR2 LQKENI. The ends lost 1 base at V and 2 bases at J; junction bases unmatched: 9. CDR3 nucleotides: TGTGCCAGCTCACCACAGCAGAAGCGGGGGGCCCCCTACAATGAGCAGTTCTTC. This gives the protein CASSPQQKRGAPYNEQFF.

The V and J genes are TRBV7-8 and TRBJ1-6; maybe TRBD1 (6 bases). Trimming removed 6 bases at V and 9 bases at J, with 15 bases between. The CDR3 covers 14 residues. CDR1 and CDR2 (germline): SGHVS, FQNEAQ. CDR3 region: CASSYQGNSSPLHF. For the CDR3, the DNA is TGTGCCAGCAGTTATCAGGGGAACAGTTCACCCCTCCACTTT.

This clone was observed a handful of times. This chain uses TRBV7-9 with TRBJ1-4; TRBD1 matches at 9 bases. V was clipped by 3 bases and J by 8 bases; unmatched bases: 7. CDR1 SEHNR and CDR2 FQNEAQ come from the germline V gene (reference sequence). The CDR3 extends over 15 amino acids. CDR3 protein: CASSLGGQGGEKLFF. CDR3 DNA: TGTGCCAGCAGCTTGGGGGGACAGGGAGGCGAAAAACTGTTTTTT.

The gene calls are TRBV6-6 and TRBJ1-1, with a possible D match to TRBD1 (5 bases). V gave up 10 bases and J gave up 4 bases, with 16 bases separating them. CDR3 length: 13 residues. Germline loops: CDR1 MNHNY, CDR2 SVGAGI (reference sequence). CDR3 amino acids: CAISRASTTEAFF. The CDR3 DNA reads as TGTGCCATCAGCAGGGCTTCAACCACTGAAGCTTTCTTT.

The V and J genes are TRBV6-2 or TRBV6-3 and TRBJ1-1; possibly TRBD1 for D (5 bases). This CDR3 comprises 14 residues. The germline V and J ends were trimmed by 4 bases and 0 bases, with 9 bases remaining between them. Germline V gene data show CDR1 as MNHEY and CDR2 as SVGEGT. This chain's CDR3 is CASSSDMLNTEAFF. The CDR3 DNA reads as TGTGCCAGCAGTTCGGACATGTTGAACACTGAAGCTTTCTTT.

The CDR3 sequence is CATSDSGLEQFF. In nucleotides, the CDR3 is TGTGCCACCAGTGATTCAGGGTTAGAGCAGTTCTTC. This sequence joins TRBV24-1 and TRBJ2-1; D perhaps matches TRBD1 (5 bases). Trimming shortened V by 2 bases and J by 10 bases, and 8 bases separated the two germline ends. From germline, CDR1 is KGHDR and CDR2 SFDVKD. This CDR3 has 12 amino acids.

This rearrangement joins TRBV19 to TRBJ2-7, with a possible D match to TRBD2 (6 bases). The CDR3 runs 15 residues. V lost 1 base, J lost 2 bases, and 12 bases lay in between. The germline CDR1 and CDR2 sequences are LNHDA and SQIVND (reference sequence). CDR3 in amino acids: CASSIGGTFPYEQYF. The DNA for the CDR3 is TGTGCCAGTAGTATAGGAGGGACTTTTCCCTACGAGCAGTACTTC.

This chain connects TRBV4-1 to TRBJ2-5, with D possibly TRBD2 on 7 matching bases. CDR1 is MGHRA and CDR2 is YSYEKL in the germline V gene. The ends were cut back, 0 bases at V and 2 bases at J, with 25 bases in the middle. This CDR3 region has 20 residues. CDR3 sequence: CASSQERLGGLLDKQETQYF. The CDR3 DNA reads as TGCGCCAGCAGCCAAGAACGCCTGGGGGGGCTATTGGACAAACAAGAGACCCAGTACTTC.

This clone showed up just a few times. This rearrangement joins TRBV2 to TRBJ2-3; TRBD1 matches at 8 bases. Germline assignment: CDR1 SNHLY and CDR2 FYNNEI. Trimming took 8 bases from V and 2 from J; bases not matched to a gene: 3. This CDR3 is 13 amino acids long. Here the CDR3 DNA reads TGTGCCAGCGGACAGGGTATCACAGATACGCAGTATTTT. It specifies CASGQGITDTQYF.

The chain recombines TRBV5-1 with TRBJ1-1, with TRBD1 identical over 11 bases. Germline V lookup: CDR1 SGHRS, CDR2 YFSETQ. The trim removed 3 bases at V and 5 bases at J, leaving 3 bases unmatched. CDR3 length: 14 amino acids. For the CDR3, the DNA is TGCGCCAGCAGCTGGGGGACAGGGGGTACTGAAGCTTTCTTT. This codes for CASSWGTGGTEAFF.

The gene calls are TRBV5-4 and TRBJ1-4; TRBD1 matches at 7 bases. Germline-derived CDR1 and CDR2 are SGHNT and YYREEE (reference sequence). The CDR3 is made up of 15 amino acids. The trim removed 4 bases at V and 8 bases at J, leaving 11 bases unmatched. CDR3 region: CASSRLAGGYEKLFF. CDR3 sequence (DNA): TGTGCCAGCAGCCGTCTTGCAGGGGGTTACGAAAAACTGTTTTTT.

The genes are TRBV10-3 and TRBJ2-7; 10 bases are shared with TRBD1. Per the germline V gene, CDR1 is ENHRY and CDR2 is SYGVKD. The CDR3 has 13 amino acids. Unmatched junction bases numbered 3, after V lost 6 bases and J lost 4 bases. This chain's CDR3 is CAIRGTGVYEQYF. CDR3 sequence (DNA): TGTGCCATCAGGGGGACAGGGGTATACGAGCAGTACTTC.

The chain uses TRBV7-9 and TRBJ2-2, with D perhaps TRBD2 (6 bases). The germline CDR1 and CDR2 sequences are SEHNR and FQNEAQ (reference sequence). V gave up 5 bases and J gave up 0 bases, with 13 bases separating them. CDR3 size: 16 residues. The CDR3 bases are TGTGCCAGCAGCCTAGGTCTAGCGTCGAACACCGGGGAGCTGTTTTTT. It translates to CASSLGLASNTGELFF. The entire variable domain, with the rest obtained from reference TRBV7-9 and TRBJ2-2, is as follows: DTGVSQNPRHKITKRGQNVTFRCDPISEHNRLYWYRQTLGQGPEFLTYFQNEAQLEKSRLLSDRFSAERPKGSFSTLEIQRTEQGDSAMYLCASSLGLASNTGELFFGEGSRLTVL.

The chain uses TRBV7-9 and TRBJ1-1; D is uncertain. CDR1 is SEHNR, CDR2 FQNEAQ, per germline (reference sequence). The CDR3 length is 15 residues. Trimming shortened V by 2 bases and J by 1 base, and 11 bases separated the two germline ends. For the CDR3, the DNA is TGTGCCAGCAGCTTAAGATCCGGGGAGAACACTGAAGCTTTCTTT. Its translation is CASSLRSGENTEAFF.

This chain joins TRBV5-1 and TRBJ2-1, with TRBD2 matching over 8 bases. Trimming removed 4 bases from V and 5 bases from J; junction bases left unmatched: 11. The CDR3 has 16 amino acids. Germline V lookup: CDR1 SGHRS, CDR2 YFSETQ. Here the CDR3 reads CASSPFVAGLNNEQFF. The CDR3 coding sequence is TGCGCCAGCAGCCCTTTCGTAGCGGGGCTGAACAATGAGCAGTTCTTC.

The chain recombines TRBV12-5 with TRBJ2-5, with 12 bases identical to TRBD2. The CDR3 is 16 amino acids. Germline values: CDR1 LGHNT, CDR2 FRNRAP. Trimming took 2 bases from V and 5 from J; bases not matched to a gene: 6. Here the CDR3 reads CASGLFTSGGRETQYF. CDR3 sequence (DNA): TGTGCTAGTGGTTTGTTCACTAGCGGGGGGAGGGAGACCCAGTACTTC.

The chain couples TRBV29-1 to TRBJ1-4, with 7 bases fitting TRBD1. Unmatched junction bases numbered 5, after V lost 4 bases and J lost 0 bases. The CDR3 is 15 amino acids. CDR1 and CDR2 (germline): SQVTM, ANQGSEA. CDR3 DNA sequence: TGCAGCGTTGTGACAGGGTATGCAACTAATGAAAAACTGTTTTTT. Translation gives CSVVTGYATNEKLFF.

The V call is TRBV6-1, the J call TRBJ1-1; D ambiguous. The ends were cut back, 3 bases at V and 1 base at J, with 12 bases in the middle. Germline CDR1 and CDR2: MNHNS and SASEGT. CDR3 size: 15 residues. The DNA for the CDR3 is TGTGCCAGCAGTGACAGCGGACGGACGAACACTGAAGCTTTCTTT. It translates to CASSDSGRTNTEAFF.

The chain is built from TRBV9 and TRBJ2-2; TRBD2 matches 11 bases. There are 17 residues in the CDR3. The V gene end was trimmed by 4 bases and the J gene end by 0 bases; junction bases not matched to a gene: 5. CDR1 and CDR2 from the germline V gene are SGDLS and YYNGEE. CDR3 bases: TGTGCCAGCAGCCTCCTGACTAGCGGGGCGAACACCGGGGAGCTGTTTTTT. Protein: CASSLLTSGANTGELFF.

Turning to this clone: Other DNA sequences in the sample encode the same CDR3. This chain links TRBV18 with TRBJ1-2; possibly TRBD1 for D (6 bases). Per germline, CDR1 KGHSH and CDR2 LQKENI. Trimming took off 0 bases at V and 7 bases at J, with 6 bases between the two ends. The length of the CDR3 is 12 residues. The CDR3 protein is CASSPPGAGYTF. For the CDR3, the DNA is TGTGCCAGCTCACCACCGGGGGCTGGCTACACCTTC.

Here the CDR3 reads CASSYHKTGSYEQYF. The CDR3 coding sequence is TGTGCCAGCAGTTACCACAAAACAGGTTCCTACGAGCAGTACTTC. The chain carries TRBV6-2 or TRBV6-3 and TRBJ2-7; perhaps TRBD1 as D (5 bases). Germline V gives CDR1 MNHEY, CDR2 SVGEGT. CDR3 length equals 15 residues. V gave up 2 bases and J gave up 1 base, with 12 bases separating them.

V and J are TRBV18 and TRBJ2-7; 7 nucleotides agree with TRBD2. CDR3 length: 16 amino acids. The germline V gene encodes CDR1 KGHSH and CDR2 LQKENI. V was clipped by 4 bases and J by 3 bases; unmatched bases: 12. CDR3 nucleotide sequence: TGTGCCAGCTCACAATCATCGGGGGGTTCCTACTACGAGCAGTACTTC. Protein product: CASSQSSGGSYYEQYF.

This chain connects TRBV5-1 to TRBJ1-1, with 8 bases matching TRBD1. This CDR3 is built from 17 residues. Germline CDR1 reads SGHRS; CDR2 reads YFSETQ. V trimming: 3 bases; J trimming: 3 bases; junction bases outside the gene matches: 13. The CDR3 sequence is CASSWTDRGGLDTEAFF. CDR3 DNA sequence: TGCGCCAGCAGCTGGACAGACAGGGGAGGTTTGGACACTGAAGCTTTCTTT.

The CDR3 DNA follows: TGTGCCAGCAGCCCCCCGGGTTGGCCCTACGAGCAGTACTTC. Protein sequence: CASSPPGWPYEQYF. J is TRBJ2-7 and V is TRBV14; the D is unclear. The CDR3 has 14 residues. Germline loops: CDR1 SGHDN, CDR2 FVKESK. Trimming removed 4 bases at V and 2 bases at J, with 12 bases between.

V usage is TRBV9 and J usage is TRBJ1-3; 8 bases map to TRBD1. Trimming cost V 0 bases and J 0 bases; bases outside gene matches: 8. This CDR3 spans 18 amino acids. Looked up from germline, CDR1 is SGDLS and CDR2 is YYNGEE. The CDR3 sequence is CASSVGQGTFDSGNTIYF. The CDR3 DNA reads TGTGCCAGCAGCGTAGGACAGGGGACATTCGACTCTGGAAACACCATATATTTT.

The rearrangement links TRBV5-1 to TRBJ2-1; TRBD2 matches at 7 bases. V lost 4 bases and J lost 6; bases outside the gene matches: 10. From germline, CDR1 is SGHRS and CDR2 YFSETQ. CDR3 length equals 15 residues. CDR3 DNA sequence: TGCGCCAGCAGCACCGGGACTACCTCCAGCAATGAGCAGTTCTTC. Its translation is CASSTGTTSSNEQFF.

The chain uses TRBV5-4 and TRBJ1-1; 9 nucleotides line up with TRBD1. The CDR3 runs 15 residues. With 6 bases clipped from V and 8 bases from J, the junction kept 14 bases outside the gene matches. In germline, CDR1 is SGHNT, CDR2 YYREEE (reference sequence). The CDR3 DNA sequence: TGTGCCAGCAATCTTGAATCGGGACAGGGCGCCGAAGCTTTCTTT. Amino acid sequence: CASNLESGQGAEAFF. The full variable domain, rest sourced from reference TRBV5-4 and TRBJ1-1, is ETGVTQSPTHLIKTRGQQVTLRCSSQSGHNTVSWYQQALGQGPQFIFQYYREEENGRGNFPPRFSGLQFPNYSSELNVNALELDDSALYLCASNLESGQGAEAFFGQGTRLTVV.